Following are 8 T cell receptor beta chains from one sample sequenced in a study of OX40 agonist ivuxolimab in advanced cancers. Sequencing was performed with immunoSEQ multiplex PCR; in TCRdb, only in-frame clones are kept and a portion is missing. The table records some 100,000 clones, roughly four fifths of them present only once. Sequenced here: CD4+ or CD8+ T cells sorted from blood, sampled in a trial of the OX40 agonist ivuxolimab. The receptors were sampled from an adult with an advanced solid tumor such as melanoma, head and neck, liver or kidney cancer.

The chain is built from TRBV2 and TRBJ2-3; TRBD2 matches at 8 bases. Germline CDR1 SNHLY, CDR2 FYNNEI. J lost 5 bases, V lost 1 base, and 8 bases had no gene match. CDR3 length: 16 amino acids. For the CDR3, the DNA is TGTGCCAGCAGTGAAGAAACGGGAGGGCCGGGAGATACGCAGTATTTT. Protein sequence: CASSEETGGPGDTQYF.

The chain links TRBV6-6 to TRBJ2-1, with D hard to call. The V and J ends lost 2 bases and 0 bases respectively, with 8 bases between them. CDR1 and CDR2 (germline): MNHNY, SVGAGI (reference sequence). This CDR3 spans 15 amino acids. CDR3 loop: CASSYGDASYNEQFF. The CDR3 DNA reads TGTGCCAGCAGTTACGGAGACGCCTCCTACAATGAGCAGTTCTTC.

This clone was detected once. J is TRBJ1-6 and V is TRBV6-7; the match to TRBD1 covers 9 bases. TRBV6-7 belongs to the ORF category, with a function that is uncertain. The J segment lost 9 bases and the V segment lost 11 bases, leaving 8 bases of the junction unmatched. This CDR3 has 13 residues. The CDR3 DNA reads TGTGCCTCCCGACAGGGGGAAGGTTCACCCCTCCACTTT. It yields the protein CASRQGEGSPLHF.

V gene TRBV9 combines with J gene TRBJ2-7; TRBD1 agrees at 9 bases. The germline V gene encodes CDR1 SGDLS and CDR2 YYNGEE. The CDR3 has 15 amino acids. V trimming: 2 bases; J trimming: 2 bases; junction bases outside the gene matches: 5. CDR3 coding DNA: TGTGCCAGCAGCGTGGGACAGGGATTCCCCTACGAGCAGTACTTC. Translation gives CASSVGQGFPYEQYF.

The chain uses TRBV7-9 and TRBJ2-2, with TRBD2 matching 8 bases. V shed 5 bases and J 7 bases; nucleotides not matched to a gene: 18. Germline CDR1 SEHNR, CDR2 FQNEAQ (reference sequence). CDR3 length equals 18 residues. The CDR3 nucleotides are TGTGCCAGCAGCCCGAGCGGGAGTAACCCCACCGTATACGGGGAGCTGTTTTTT. This encodes CASSPSGSNPTVYGELFF.

V is TRBV5-5 and J is TRBJ2-7, with TRBD2 matching 10 bases. The CDR3 has 14 amino acids. Germline trimming cut 1 base from V and 2 bases from J; bases unmatched to any gene: 0. Germline V gives CDR1 SGHKS, CDR2 YYEKEE (reference sequence). CDR3 loop: CASSLSGGAYEQYF. The CDR3 nucleotides are TGTGCCAGCAGCTTGAGCGGGGGGGCCTACGAGCAGTACTTC.

This chain uses TRBV13 with TRBJ2-7, with 8 nucleotides matching TRBD1. The germline gives CDR1 PRHDT, CDR2 FYEKMQ (reference sequence). This CDR3 has 15 residues. Germline trimming cut 5 bases from V and 7 bases from J; bases unmatched to any gene: 13. CDR3 coding DNA: TGTGCCAGCAGCCCGGACAGGGAGCCCCCATGGGAGCAGTACTTC. It translates to CASSPDREPPWEQYF. The variable domain in full, completed from reference TRBV13 and TRBJ2-7, reads AAGVIQSPRHLIKEKRETATLKCYPIPRHDTVYWYQQGPGQDPQFLISFYEKMQSDKGSIPDRFSAQQFSDYHSELNMSSLELGDSALYFCASSPDREPPWEQYFGPGTRLTVT.

The CDR3 DNA sequence: TGTGCCAGCATCACCTATGGACTAGCCGGCACAGATACGCAGTATTTT. Translating it yields CASITYGLAGTDTQYF. The gene calls are TRBV7-9 and TRBJ2-3, with 8 bases fitting TRBD2. Germline V CDR1 and CDR2: SEHNR, FQNEAQ (reference sequence). CDR3 size: 16 residues. Unmatched junction bases numbered 10, after V lost 7 bases and J lost 1 base.